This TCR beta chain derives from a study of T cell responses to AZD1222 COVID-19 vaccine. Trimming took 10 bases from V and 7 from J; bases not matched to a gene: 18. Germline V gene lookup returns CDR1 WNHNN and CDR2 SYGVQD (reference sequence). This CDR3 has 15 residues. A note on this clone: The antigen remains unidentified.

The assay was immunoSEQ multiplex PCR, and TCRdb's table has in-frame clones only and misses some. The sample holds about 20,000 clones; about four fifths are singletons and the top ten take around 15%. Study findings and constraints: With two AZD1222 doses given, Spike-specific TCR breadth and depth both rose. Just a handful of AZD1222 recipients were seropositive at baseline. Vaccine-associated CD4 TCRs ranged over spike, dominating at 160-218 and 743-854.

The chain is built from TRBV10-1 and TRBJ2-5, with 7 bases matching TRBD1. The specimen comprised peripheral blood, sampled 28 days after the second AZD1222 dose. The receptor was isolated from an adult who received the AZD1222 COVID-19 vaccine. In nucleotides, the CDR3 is TGCGCCAATCACCCGGACAGGTCCCTTTTTTGGACCCAGTACTTC. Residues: CANHPDRSLFWTQYF.